This T cell receptor beta chain was observed in a study of control samples from healthy donors and cancer patients. CDR3 length: 14 amino acids. Germline loops: CDR1 SGHNT, CDR2 YYREEE (reference sequence). The germline V and J ends were trimmed by 5 bases and 8 bases, with 19 bases remaining between them. Generated by immunoSEQ multiplex PCR, the TCRdb table keeps only in-frame clones and is missing some. The sample records approximately 150,000 clones, 75% to 95% being singletons. This TCR was sampled from a man aged 30 to 45 in good health. The rearrangement joins TRBV5-4 to TRBJ1-2, with D possibly being TRBD1 (6 bases). Sequences were obtained from blood. The CDR3 spells CASSSQGNLYGYTF. DNA for the CDR3: TGTGCCAGCAGTTCACAGGGTAATCTGTACGGCTACACCTTC. Supplemented by reference TRBV5-4 and TRBJ1-2, the full variable domain reads ETGVTQSPTHLIKTRGQQVTLRCSSQSGHNTVSWYQQALGQGPQFIFQYYREEENGRGNFPPRFSGLQFPNYSSELNVNALELDDSALYLCASSSQGNLYGYTFGSGTRLTVV.